The 18 T cell receptor beta chains presented below share a single source sample, sequenced in a study of T cell responses to AZD1222 COVID-19 vaccine. TCRdb's copy holds only in-frame clones and misses some; the assay was immunoSEQ multiplex PCR. The table includes some 110,000 clones, around 89% detected once. The source was peripheral blood, collected 28 days after the second AZD1222 dose. These receptor sequences come from an adult who received the AZD1222 COVID-19 vaccine.

The chain joins TRBV18 to TRBJ1-4; D call uncertain. The ends were cut back, 3 bases at V and 5 bases at J, with 13 bases in the middle. CDR1 is KGHSH, CDR2 LQKENI, per germline. The CDR3 has 15 amino acids. CDR3 sequence: CASSPREVPNEKLFF. CDR3 sequence (DNA): TGTGCCAGCTCACCTCGGGAGGTCCCGAATGAAAAACTGTTTTTT.

The chain carries TRBV20-1 and TRBJ1-1, with 8 positions matching TRBD1. The CDR3 runs to 11 residues. V dropped 5 bases and J dropped 5; count of bases not matched to a gene: 1. CDR1 and CDR2 from the germline V gene are DFQATT and SNEGSKA (reference sequence). The CDR3 DNA is TGCAGTGCTTACAGGGGGACTGAAGCTTTCTTT. It encodes CSAYRGTEAFF.

CDR3 residues: CASSPGQGAYGYTF. The CDR3 region has the DNA TGTGCCAGCAGTCCGGGACAGGGAGCCTATGGCTACACCTTC. This chain joins TRBV2 and TRBJ1-2, with 9 bases that match TRBD1. CDR3 length equals 14 residues. The junction had 5 bases not matched to a gene; V was cut back by 5 bases and J by 4 bases. Germline V CDR1 and CDR2: SNHLY, FYNNEI.

The V gene is TRBV5-1, the J gene TRBJ1-6; TRBD1 matches 10 bases. After removal of 4 bases from V and 1 base from J, the junction contained 2 bases not matched to a gene. CDR1 is SGHRS and CDR2 is YFSETQ in the germline V gene. The CDR3 extends over 16 amino acids. The CDR3 sequence is CASSGGQGSYNSPLHF. CDR3 nucleotides: TGCGCCAGCAGCGGGGGACAGGGGTCCTATAATTCACCCCTCCACTTT. Using reference TRBV5-1 and TRBJ1-6 for the parts outside the CDR3, the full variable domain is KAGVTQTPRYLIKTRGQQVTLSCSPISGHRSVSWYQQTPGQGLQFLFEYFSETQRNKGNFPGRFSGRQFSNSRSEMNVSTLELGDSALYLCASSGGQGSYNSPLHFGNGTRLTVT.

The chain has TRBV7-3 and TRBJ1-2; tentative D call: TRBD1 (5 bases). Trimming removed 5 bases from V and 1 base from J, with 17 bases in between. CDR3 length: 16 amino acids. Germline V CDR1 and CDR2: SGHTA, FQGTGA. The CDR3 DNA is TGTGCCAGCAGCCCCTTCGCGACAGACGTTAACTATGGCTACACCTTC. Amino acid sequence: CASSPFATDVNYGYTF.

The CDR3 spells CASSLSRIEATDTQYF. CDR3 DNA sequence: TGTGCCAGCAGTTTATCAAGAATTGAGGCCACAGATACGCAGTATTTT. The gene calls are TRBV27 and TRBJ2-3; unclear D gene. Germline V gene data show CDR1 as MNHEY and CDR2 as SMNVEV (reference sequence). V was cut by 0 bases and J by 2 bases, with 12 bases left in between. This CDR3 is built from 16 residues.

This clone was observed a single time. The chain carries TRBV27 and TRBJ1-2; tentative D call: TRBD1 (6 bases). CDR1 and CDR2 (germline): MNHEY, SMNVEV (reference sequence). V lost 4 bases, J lost 8 bases, and 17 bases lay in between. The CDR3 totals 14 residues. CDR3 protein: CASSSTGIWGGYTF. The CDR3 DNA reads as TGTGCCAGCAGTTCTACAGGGATATGGGGGGGCTACACCTTC.

Details on this clone: Germline is not matched at one junction end, which may reflect a read error. The V call is TRBV11-3, the J call TRBJ2-7; tentatively, D is TRBD2 (5 bases). The CDR3 consists of 12 residues. Germline CDR1 is SGHNT and CDR2 is YENEEA. This CDR3 is CATSRGLYEQYF. In nucleotides, the CDR3 is TGTGCCACCAGCCGGGGTCTCTACGAGCAGTACTTC.

The V and J genes are TRBV7-9 and TRBJ2-5; the match to TRBD2 covers 7 bases. Per the germline V gene, CDR1 is SEHNR and CDR2 is FQNEAQ (reference sequence). The CDR3 spans 13 residues. J gave up 2 bases and V 8 bases, and 5 bases lay outside the gene matches. CDR3 DNA sequence: TGTGCCAGCGGACCAGCGGGGCAAGAGACCCAGTACTTC. Encoded protein: CASGPAGQETQYF.

The V call is TRBV5-1, the J call TRBJ2-7; 8 bases match TRBD2. V lost 1 base to trimming and J lost 4 bases; unmatched junction nucleotides: 1. The CDR3 is 13 residues long. Germline V gene data show CDR1 as SGHRS and CDR2 as YFSETQ. CDR3 in amino acids: CASSLTSGYEQYF. Written as DNA, the CDR3 is TGCGCCAGCAGCTTGACTAGCGGTTACGAGCAGTACTTC.

The V gene is TRBV5-1, the J gene TRBJ1-2; D is unclear. The CDR3 length is 14 residues. Trimming stripped 0 bases from V and 0 bases from J, with 6 bases between. Germline V CDR1 and CDR2: SGHRS, YFSETQ. The CDR3 reads CASSLETPNYGYTF. DNA of the CDR3: TGCGCCAGCAGCTTGGAAACCCCTAACTATGGCTACACCTTC.

J is TRBJ1-1 and V is TRBV18; D is unresolved. Germline V CDR1 and CDR2: KGHSH, LQKENI. Trimming left V 1 base short and J 8 bases short, with 11 bases between. This CDR3 comprises 13 residues. The CDR3, as DNA: TGTGCCAGCTCACCACTTGAGGCTAGAGAAGCTTTCTTT. This codes for CASSPLEAREAFF.

This chain connects TRBV7-9 to TRBJ1-1; D ambiguous. V dropped 3 bases and J dropped 4 bases, with 21 bases sitting between them. This CDR3 region has 17 residues. The germline V gene has CDR1 SEHNR and CDR2 FQNEAQ (reference sequence). CDR3 residues: CASSLGNVDLEGTEAFF. The CDR3 coding sequence is TGTGCCAGCAGCTTGGGGAATGTAGACCTTGAGGGCACTGAAGCTTTCTTT.

The rearrangement links TRBV5-6 to TRBJ2-7; D not resolved. This CDR3 comprises 12 residues. Germline V lookup: CDR1 SGHDT, CDR2 YYEEEE. The ends were cut back, 0 bases at V and 7 bases at J, with 8 bases in the middle. The CDR3 protein is CASSLAWGEQYF. The CDR3 region has the DNA TGTGCCAGCAGCTTGGCCTGGGGAGAGCAGTACTTC.

J is TRBJ2-6 and V is TRBV12-5; no reliable D call. This CDR3 spans 15 amino acids. V lost 5 bases and J 0 bases, leaving 8 bases between the germline ends. The germline V gene has CDR1 LGHNT and CDR2 FRNRAP. The CDR3 spells CASGAVHSGANVLTF. For the CDR3, the DNA is TGTGCTAGTGGTGCCGTCCACTCTGGGGCCAACGTCCTGACTTTC. Full variable domain (remainder filled in from reference TRBV12-5 and TRBJ2-6): DARVTQTPRHKVTEMGQEVTMRCQPILGHNTVFWYRQTMMQGLELLAYFRNRAPLDDSGMPKDRFSAEMPDATLATLKIQPSEPRDSAVYFCASGAVHSGANVLTFGAGSRLTVL.

The rearrangement joins TRBV2 to TRBJ1-1; D is ambiguous. V gave up 6 bases and J gave up 1 base, with 12 bases separating them. This CDR3 region has 14 residues. CDR1 SNHLY and CDR2 FYNNEI come from the germline V gene. The CDR3 protein is CASRRELANTEAFF. For the CDR3, the DNA is TGTGCCAGCAGAAGGGAATTAGCGAACACTGAAGCTTTCTTT.

The CDR3 sequence: CASSLARTGVTGELFF. CDR3 in DNA: TGCGCCAGCAGCTTGGCCCGGACAGGGGTGACCGGGGAGCTGTTTTTT. This chain links TRBV5-1 with TRBJ2-2; TRBD1 matches 9 bases. In germline, CDR1 is SGHRS, CDR2 YFSETQ. The V gene end was trimmed by 0 bases and the J gene end by 5 bases; junction bases not matched to a gene: 5. The CDR3 is 16 residues long.

This sequence joins TRBV4-2 and TRBJ2-7; tentative D call: TRBD2 (6 bases). CDR1 LGHNA and CDR2 YNFKEQ come from the germline V gene. This CDR3 contains 15 residues. The germline V and J ends were trimmed by 2 bases and 3 bases, with 14 bases remaining between them. DNA for the CDR3: TGTGCCAGCAGCCAAACGCTAGCGCGGCACTACGAGCAGTACTTC. The encoded protein is CASSQTLARHYEQYF.